Following are 4 T cell receptor beta chains from one sample sequenced in a study of blood T cell repertoires in COVID-19. Repertoires were generated with immunoSEQ multiplex PCR, while TCRdb's copy carries only in-frame clones and drops some. Among 120,000 to 150,000 clones listed, about 90% were seen once. Material for sequencing was peripheral blood. The receptors come from a man aged 50-60 years who had recovered from COVID-19.

This chain links TRBV5-1 with TRBJ2-1, with 10 bases fitting TRBD1. CDR1 is SGHRS, CDR2 YFSETQ, per germline. The junction had 7 bases not matched to a gene; V was cut back by 7 bases and J by 6 bases. The CDR3 length is 14 residues. CDR3 nucleotide sequence: TGCGCCAGCCGGGACAGGGGTTATGGCAATGAGCAGTTCTTC. Its translation: CASRDRGYGNEQFF.

The chain links TRBV7-2 to TRBJ1-3, with D perhaps TRBD1 (6 bases). The CDR3 runs to 15 residues. From germline, CDR1 is SGHTA and CDR2 FQGNSA. The germline V and J ends were trimmed by 4 bases and 7 bases, with 17 bases remaining between them. CDR3 residues: CASSSYNSGVNTIYF. The DNA for the CDR3 is TGTGCCAGCAGCTCTTATAACTCAGGGGTGAACACCATATATTTT.

This clone showed up just once. This rearrangement joins TRBV15 to TRBJ1-3; 9 bases are shared with TRBD1. Trimming at V came to 3 bases and at J to 4 bases, leaving 4 bases not matched to a gene. This CDR3 has 15 amino acids. Germline assignment: CDR1 LNHNV and CDR2 YYDKDF (reference sequence). The CDR3 here is CATSRDRGEGNTIYF. Here the CDR3 DNA reads TGTGCCACCAGCAGGGACAGGGGTGAGGGAAACACCATATATTTT.

This clone was counted a single time. This chain uses TRBV3-1 (or the pseudogene TRBV3-2) with TRBJ2-2; the D is unclear. Trimming took 1 base from V and 1 from J, leaving 4 bases between them. The germline V gene encodes CDR1 LGHDT and CDR2 YNNKEL (reference sequence). This CDR3 is 14 amino acids long. CDR3 region: CASSQGQNTGELFF. The CDR3 DNA follows: TGTGCCAGCAGCCAAGGTCAGAACACCGGGGAGCTGTTTTTT.